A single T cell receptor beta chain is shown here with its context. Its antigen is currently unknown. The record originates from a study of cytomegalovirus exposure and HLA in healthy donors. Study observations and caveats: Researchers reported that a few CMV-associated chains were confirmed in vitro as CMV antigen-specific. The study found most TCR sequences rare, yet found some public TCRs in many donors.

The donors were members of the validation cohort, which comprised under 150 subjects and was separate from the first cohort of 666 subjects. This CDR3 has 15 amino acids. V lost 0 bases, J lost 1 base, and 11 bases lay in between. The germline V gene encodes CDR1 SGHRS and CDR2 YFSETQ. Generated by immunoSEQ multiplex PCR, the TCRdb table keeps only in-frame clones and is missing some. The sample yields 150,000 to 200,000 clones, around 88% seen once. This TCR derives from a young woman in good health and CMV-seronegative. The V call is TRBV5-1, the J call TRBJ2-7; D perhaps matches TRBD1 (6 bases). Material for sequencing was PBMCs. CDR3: CASSLAFDRSYEQYF. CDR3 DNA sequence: TGCGCCAGCAGCTTGGCCTTTGACAGGTCCTACGAGCAGTACTTC.